The clone carrying this T cell receptor beta chain was detected once. Its target is not known. This sample was included in a study of T cell responses to AZD1222 COVID-19 vaccine. Study outcomes and limitations: The study identified only six AZD1222 recipients as seropositive at baseline.

The data were produced by immunoSEQ multiplex PCR, yet TCRdb's version contains in-frame clones alone and is incomplete. The table lists fewer than 75,000 clones, 90% to 95% of them singletons. V shed 4 bases and J shed 7 bases, with 13 bases lying between them. The CDR3 is 13 residues long. Per germline, CDR1 LNHDA and CDR2 SQIVND (reference sequence). The source is an adult who received the MenACWY meningococcal vaccine as a control. The rearrangement links TRBV19 to TRBJ1-2; no reliable D call. Sequences were derived from peripheral blood, sampled 28 days after the second dose of the MenACWY control vaccine. The CDR3 region is CASSTQPRSGYTF. The DNA of the CDR3 is TGTGCCAGTAGTACCCAACCGCGCTCTGGCTACACCTTC.